The table lists the clone carrying this T cell receptor beta chain with a count of one. The data derive from a study of blood T cell repertoires in COVID-19. Turning to the study itself: Researchers got acute and convalescent COVID-19 samples from the United States, Italy and Spain. Sources were T cells, B-cell-depleted T cells, or PBMCs; the material itself was cDNA or gDNA.

Profiled with immunoSEQ multiplex PCR; TCRdb holds only in-frame clones, not every one. The data contain roughly 90,000 clones, more than 70% of them singletons. This CDR3 spans 14 amino acids. Between the trimmed V and J ends, which lost 3 bases and 6 bases, there was a span of 16 bases. CDR1 and CDR2 from the germline V gene are SGHRS and YFSETQ. The genes are TRBV5-1 and TRBJ2-7, with a possible D match to TRBD2 (5 bases). The sequence was obtained from a human donor in a cohort sampled during active COVID-19. What was sequenced was peripheral blood. The CDR3 nucleotides read TGCGCCAGCAGCTATGACCCCCCGGGGAGCGAGCAGTACTTC. Translating gives CASSYDPPGSEQYF.